This section outlines one T cell receptor (beta chain) sequence together with its context. This clonotype was recorded only once. Its binding antigen is unknown. Per-nucleotide qualities are absent, and no much larger clonotype sits a single base away. One read alone makes for weak evidence. Receptors were amplified or captured by bulk RNA-seq. The data were produced on an Illumina HiSeq 2500. The paper's processing steps were these. For the separate targeted TCR-seq dataset, CDR3 sequences were extracted and quantified from raw reads using MiXCR version 2.1.5 with default parameters. TCR-beta clones in the separate targeted TCR-seq dataset were defined according to the combination of V gene, J gene and CDR3 sequence. For the separate targeted TCR-seq dataset, clones with fewer than three counts were filtered out, after which only the 90% most strongly expressed clones in each sample were kept. The separate targeted TCR-seq dataset calculated Treg-Tconv overlap for each tissue as the number of shared clones divided by the total number of Treg clones, multiplied by 100. TCRdb trimmed the raw reads at Q25, called clones with MiXCR and kept productive beta chains. All rows with the same CDR3 protein become a single entry with the most common DNA and genes. Here the V and J calls rest on TCRdb's processing, not on the authors' analysis. The sample data list around 4,000 distinct CDR3 sequences, and roughly 78% of these were observed just once. Of the sample, approximately 1.8% is held by the ten largest clones.

The data are from a study of draining lymph node invasion in breast cancer (dated by TCRdb to 2019 to 2021). Regarding the complete study: Metastasis in lymph nodes was diagnosed using histology and cytokeratin immunohistochemistry and was confirmed with EpCAM/CD45 flow cytometry. A separate targeted assay used bulk TCR-beta CDR3 sequencing to compare sorted memory regulatory T cells with memory conventional CD4 T cells across breast cancer tissues. From every patient, the primary tumor plus matched non-invaded and tumor-invaded tumor-draining lymph nodes were collected, and both Treg and Tconv subsets were profiled. The separate targeted TCR sequencing included lymph nodes from five patients, and primary tumors were also sequenced for most of those five patients. What the work shows at the level of the full study, not this receptor alone: In the targeted TCR-seq data, Tregs appeared more clonally expanded than Tconvs in all tissues, and both subsets were less diverse in tumor than lymph nodes. Data could not resolve whether Treg conversion occurred in a given organ or whether converted Tregs recirculated between nodes and tumor. TCRs shared between the Treg and Tconv subsets were regarded as suggesting, but not proving, a common clonal origin. Within each tissue, roughly 12-25% of Treg TCRs were also found among Tconvs, a result interpreted as suggesting peripheral Treg induction. The tumor top-100 clone tracking analysis was possible in only two patients. Some of the top 100 tumor clones were detected in invaded and non-invaded nodes, suggesting recirculation between tumor and draining nodes.

The CDR1 and CDR2 encoded by the germline V gene are ENHRY and SYGVKD. The CDR3 spans 15 residues, from the cysteine through the phenylalanine. Only CDR3 DNA is held: 45 bases, read in frame from base 1. The junction shows trimming of 0 bases on V and 4 bases on J, plus 12 bases between the germline ends. CD4+ CD45RA- CD25- cells were sorted as memory conventional CD4 T cells. Tumor-draining lymph nodes were classified as non-invaded or invaded according to absence or presence of metastatic tumor cells. Before staining and sorting, a Miltenyi Pan T Cell isolation kit was used to pre-enrich the T cells. Primary tumors were characterized by immunohistochemistry for estrogen receptor, progesterone receptor, HER2 and Ki-67. Fresh surgical tissue was processed within a few hours after surgery by cutting into small fragments. The tissue fragments were digested enzymatically for roughly 20 minutes with Liberase TL plus DNase and were then passed through a 40-micrometer strainer. After DAPI live/dead staining, cells were sorted on a BD FACS Aria II at roughly 96-99% purity. Sorted cells were lysed in TCL buffer and RNA was purified with a Norgen Single Cell RNA purification kit including DNase treatment.

The chain uses TRBV10-3 and TRBJ1-2; the D segment cannot be called with confidence. This TCR derives from a female donor with luminal breast cancer. The sample comprised sorted memory CD4+ effector T cells from a lymph node. The meaning of the sample's cell subset or site label: CD45RA-negative sorted CD4+ T cells (memory Tconv or effector/memory Treg). CDR3 sequence: CAISESVRGSYGYTF. Here is the DNA: TGTGCCATCAGTGAGTCGGTGCGCGGGTCCTATGGCTACACCTTC.